Following are 13 T cell receptor beta chains from one sample sequenced in a study of blood T cell repertoires in COVID-19. The data were produced by immunoSEQ multiplex PCR, yet TCRdb's version contains in-frame clones alone and is incomplete. The sample holds about 150,000 clones, roughly 80% seen once. Specimen: peripheral blood. The source is a man in his sixties with acute or convalescent COVID-19.

V gene TRBV5-5 combines with J gene TRBJ1-5, with D tentatively TRBD1 (6 bases). Germline assignment: CDR1 SGHKS and CDR2 YYEKEE (reference sequence). V was trimmed by 2 bases and J by 7 bases, leaving 16 bases between them. The length of the CDR3 is 15 residues. The CDR3 here is CASSFGGGGGQPQHF. The CDR3, as DNA: TGTGCCAGCAGCTTTGGGGGCGGGGGAGGACAGCCCCAGCATTTT. The full variable domain, with the rest looked up from reference TRBV5-5 and TRBJ1-5, is DAGVTQSPTHLIKTRGQQVTLRCSPISGHKSVSWYQQVLGQGPQFIFQYYEKEERGRGNFPDRFSARQFPNYSSELNVNALLLGDSALYLCASSFGGGGGQPQHFGDGTRLSIL.

The chain uses TRBV13 and TRBJ2-3, with TRBD2 matching 8 bases. The CDR3 contains 16 residues. CDR1 and CDR2 from the germline V gene are PRHDT and FYEKMQ (reference sequence). The J segment lost 1 base and the V segment lost 4 bases, leaving 7 bases of the junction unmatched. CDR3 amino acids: CASSSVAGPRTDTQYF. CDR3 in DNA: TGTGCCAGCAGCTCGGTAGCGGGGCCTCGCACAGATACGCAGTATTTT.

The chain combines TRBV6-5 with TRBJ2-2, with 10 bases matching TRBD2. The V and J ends lost 4 bases and 3 bases, in that order; junction bases with no gene match: 5. This CDR3 spans 16 amino acids. Germline-derived CDR1 and CDR2 are MNHEY and SVGAGI. The CDR3 DNA reads as TGTGCCAGCAGTTCCCTAGCGGGGGCCTACACCGGGGAGCTGTTTTTT. This encodes CASSSLAGAYTGELFF.

The rearrangement links TRBV11-2 to TRBJ1-1; tentatively, D is TRBD1 (6 bases). V dropped 5 bases and J dropped 0 bases, with 13 bases sitting between them. Germline values: CDR1 SGHAT, CDR2 FQNNGV. This CDR3 contains 15 residues. CDR3 sequence reads: CASSQGGAMNTEAFF. The CDR3, as DNA: TGTGCCAGCAGCCAAGGGGGGGCCATGAACACTGAAGCTTTCTTT. Full variable domain (missing parts from reference TRBV11-2 and TRBJ1-1): EAGVAQSPRYKIIEKRQSVAFWCNPISGHATLYWYQQILGQGPKLLIQFQNNGVVDDSQLPKDRFSAERLKGVDSTLKIQPAKLEDSAVYLCASSQGGAMNTEAFFGQGTRLTVV.

The chain carries TRBV6-2 or TRBV6-3 and TRBJ2-1; possibly TRBD2 for D (6 bases). Germline V gene lookup returns CDR1 MNHEY and CDR2 SVGEGT. The CDR3 has 17 amino acids. V was trimmed by 2 bases and J by 2 bases, leaving 16 bases between them. CDR3 residues: CASSYNIIAATYNEQFF. As DNA, the CDR3 is TGTGCCAGCAGTTACAACATCATAGCGGCTACCTACAATGAGCAGTTCTTC.

This chain connects TRBV6-5 to TRBJ2-7; 7 bases map to TRBD1. This CDR3 contains 12 residues. V was clipped by 10 bases and J by 4 bases; unmatched bases: 7. The V gene's germline CDR1 is MNHEY and CDR2 SVGAGI. CDR3 nucleotide sequence: TGTGCCACGTCGACAGGGCGTTACGAGCAGTACTTC. The encoded protein is CATSTGRYEQYF.

This clone was counted between two and nine times. V usage is TRBV12-3 or TRBV12-4 and J usage is TRBJ2-1, with 15 bases identical to TRBD2. CDR3 length equals 13 residues. J lost 11 bases, V lost 6 bases, and 2 bases had no gene match. The CDR3 reads CASRGTSGGQQFF. Written as DNA, the CDR3 is TGTGCCAGCAGAGGGACTAGCGGGGGGCAGCAGTTCTTC.

The chain combines TRBV18 with TRBJ2-3; D perhaps matches TRBD2 (5 bases). Germline CDR1 reads KGHSH; CDR2 reads LQKENI. With 7 bases removed from V and 0 bases from J, the gap between germline ends came to 17 bases. This CDR3 has 16 amino acids. DNA of the CDR3: TGTGCCAGCTTCCCCTTAGTTGGCGGGAGCACAGATACGCAGTATTTT. Its protein product is CASFPLVGGSTDTQYF.

This chain links TRBV2 with TRBJ2-3; 12 bases agree with TRBD2. V dropped 4 bases and J dropped 5; count of bases not matched to a gene: 7. Germline CDR1 is SNHLY and CDR2 is FYNNEI. CDR3 length equals 16 residues. The CDR3 reads CASSARLAGVGDTQYF. For the CDR3, the DNA is TGTGCCAGCAGTGCCCGACTAGCGGGAGTAGGAGATACGCAGTATTTT.

The V call is TRBV27, the J call TRBJ2-3; 13 bases are shared with TRBD2. CDR1 is MNHEY and CDR2 is SMNVEV in the germline V gene (reference sequence). This CDR3 spans 20 amino acids. The ends lost 3 bases at V and 4 bases at J; junction bases unmatched: 16. The CDR3 reads CASSFRSTSGRAVDADTQYF. CDR3 nucleotides: TGTGCCAGCAGTTTCCGCTCCACTAGCGGGAGGGCGGTAGATGCAGATACGCAGTATTTT.

The V gene is TRBV5-4, the J gene TRBJ1-2; no clear D gene. With 1 base removed from V and 2 bases from J, the gap between germline ends came to 6 bases. CDR3 length equals 13 residues. Per the germline V gene, CDR1 is SGHNT and CDR2 is YYREEE (reference sequence). CDR3: CASSLNSNYGYTF. For the CDR3, the DNA is TGTGCCAGCAGCTTGAACAGCAACTATGGCTACACCTTC.

The chain has TRBV7-3 and TRBJ1-1; the match to TRBD1 covers 8 bases. J lost 3 bases, V lost 1 base, and 4 bases had no gene match. Germline V gives CDR1 SGHTA, CDR2 FQGTGA. The CDR3 has 15 residues. This CDR3 reads CASSLSPGGYTEAFF. Written as DNA, the CDR3 is TGTGCCAGCAGCTTAAGTCCAGGGGGCTACACTGAAGCTTTCTTT.

The table lists this clone with a count of one. The V call is TRBV9, the J call TRBJ1-1, with a weak D call TRBD1 (5 bases). CDR1 and CDR2 from the germline V gene are SGDLS and YYNGEE. The V gene lost 4 bases and the J gene lost 5 bases, with 15 bases spanning the gap. The CDR3 has 14 amino acids. As DNA, the CDR3 is TGTGCCAGCAGCTCCGACGGCGGGGCGACTGAAGCTTTCTTT. This codes for CASSSDGGATEAFF.